These 2 T cell receptor beta chains share one sample of origin, sequenced in a study of graft-versus-host responses after intestinal transplantation. The antigens for these receptors are not known. Produced via immunoSEQ multiplex PCR; TCRdb's table is partial and in-frame only. The table shows roughly 90,000 clones, with approximately 90% occurring only once. Sample: unstimulated CD4+ T cells sorted from spleen or lymph node cells, taken before transplant. These receptors all stem from a human donor who was the organ donor for an intestinal transplant.

CDR3 amino acids: CASSGTRDQPQHF. In DNA form, the CDR3 reads TGTGCCAGCAGCGGGACACGAGATCAGCCCCAGCATTTT. The rearrangement joins TRBV6-5 to TRBJ1-5; tentative D call: TRBD1 (6 bases). The CDR3 loop spans 13 amino acids. Germline V gene sequence: CDR1 MNHEY, CDR2 SVGAGI. V lost 6 bases, J lost 5 bases, and 11 bases lay in between.

The sample holds one count of this clone. The genes are TRBV7-2 and TRBJ1-5, with TRBD1 as a possible D gene (6 bases). The V end was cut by 6 bases, the J end by 1 base, with 10 bases between. This CDR3 region has 14 residues. Germline CDR1 SGHTA, CDR2 FQGNSA. CDR3 in DNA: TGTGCCAGCAGTTTCAGGGGAAGCAATCAGCCCCAGCATTTT. It is translated as CASSFRGSNQPQHF.